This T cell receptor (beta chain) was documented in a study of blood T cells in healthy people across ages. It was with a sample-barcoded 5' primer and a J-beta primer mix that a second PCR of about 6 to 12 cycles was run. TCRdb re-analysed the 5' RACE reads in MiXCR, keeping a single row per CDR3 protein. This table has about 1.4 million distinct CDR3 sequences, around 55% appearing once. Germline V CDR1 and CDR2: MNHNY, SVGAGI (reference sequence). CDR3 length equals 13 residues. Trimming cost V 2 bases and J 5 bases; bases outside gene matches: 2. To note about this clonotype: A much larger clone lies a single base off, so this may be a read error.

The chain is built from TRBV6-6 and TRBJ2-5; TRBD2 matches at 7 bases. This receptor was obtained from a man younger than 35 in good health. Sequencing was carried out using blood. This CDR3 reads CASSYGGDETQYF. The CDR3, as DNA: TGTGCCAGCAGTTACGGGGGGGATGAGACCCAGTACTTC.